These T cell receptor beta chains were read from a single sample in a study of cytomegalovirus exposure and HLA in healthy donors. Measured with immunoSEQ multiplex PCR; TCRdb has only the in-frame clones, and not every one. The repertoire holds roughly 330,000 clones, with 75% to 90% as singletons. Material for sequencing was PBMCs. These receptors all stem from a woman in her 30s in good health and CMV-seropositive. CDR3s include the opening cysteine and the closing phenylalanine or tryptophan. The D gene is left open where the match is weak. Clone sizes are given selectively: once, few, many, or a class where the clone is expanded.

J gene | V gene | clone size | D gene | CDR3 protein | CDR3 DNA
TRBJ2-3 | TRBV5-1 | - | - | CASSTYSADTQYF | TGCGCCAGCAGCACATACAGTGCAGATACGCAGTATTTT
TRBJ1-6 | TRBV5-1 | - | - | CASSLSRQRNSPLHF | TGCGCCAGCAGCTTGAGTCGTCAGAGGAATTCACCCCTCCACTTT
TRBJ1-5 | TRBV30 | - | TRBD1 | CAWSARGRQPQHF | TGTGCCTGGAGTGCCAGGGGGCGTCAGCCCCAGCATTTT
TRBJ2-3 | TRBV6-5 | - | TRBD2 | CASSYSLAGGGTQYF | TGTGCCAGCAGTTACTCTCTAGCGGGGGGGGGTACGCAGTATTTT
TRBJ2-6 | TRBV6-5 | - | - | CASSSGFGAVLTF | TGTGCCAGCAGCAGCGGGTTCGGAGCTGTCCTGACTTTC
TRBJ1-1 | TRBV12-5 | - | - | CASGQRMNTEAFF | TGTGCTAGTGGTCAACGCATGAACACTGAAGCTTTCTTT
TRBJ2-6 | TRBV30 | - | - | CAWSDPAFSGANVLTF | TGTGCCTGGAGTGACCCGGCCTTCTCTGGGGCCAACGTCCTGACTTTC
TRBJ1-2 | TRBV28 | - | - | CASSLRIGSYGYTF | TGTGCCAGCAGTTTAAGAATCGGGAGTTATGGCTACACCTTC
TRBJ2-7 | TRBV5-1 | once | TRBD1 | CASSLGDLPGQGVYEQYF | TGCGCCAGCAGCTTGGGGGACTTACCGGGACAGGGAGTCTACGAGCAGTACTTC
TRBJ2-3 | TRBV5-4 | - | - | CASGWTDTQYF | TGTGCCAGCGGCTGGACAGATACGCAGTATTTT
TRBJ1-2 | TRBV25-1 | - | TRBD1 | CASNLRQGGSYTF | TGTGCCAGCAACCTCCGACAGGGTGGAAGCTACACCTTC
TRBJ2-1 | TRBV7-3 | - | TRBD2 | CASSLMVAGRNSGEQFF | TGTGCCAGCAGCTTAATGGTAGCGGGAAGGAACAGTGGTGAGCAGTTCTTC
TRBJ1-2 | TRBV15 | - | TRBD1 | CATSQGQGDGYTF | TGTGCCACCAGCCAGGGACAGGGGGATGGCTACACCTTC
TRBJ1-6 | TRBV2 | - | TRBD1 | CASSFGQGGSPLHF | TGTGCCAGCAGTTTTGGGCAGGGGGGTTCACCCCTCCACTTT
TRBJ2-3 | TRBV9 | - | TRBD2 | CASSVGLAARTDTQYF | TGTGCCAGCAGCGTAGGGCTAGCGGCACGCACAGATACGCAGTATTTT
TRBJ1-1 | TRBV7-9 | - | - | CASSSVGSHVGGTEAFF | TGTGCCAGCAGCTCCGTAGGCTCACATGTGGGGGGAACTGAAGCTTTCTTT
TRBJ2-7 | TRBV27 | - | - | CASSSGPHYEQYF | TGTGCCAGCAGTTCGGGACCCCACTACGAGCAGTACTTC
TRBJ1-1 | TRBV5-1 | - | - | CASSFVGPGNTEAFF | TGCGCCAGCAGCTTTGTGGGACCCGGGAACACTGAAGCTTTCTTT
TRBJ1-1 | TRBV12-5 | - | TRBD1 | CASAQFGTGGVEAFF | TGTGCTAGTGCCCAATTCGGGACAGGTGGGGTTGAAGCTTTCTTT
TRBJ1-2 | TRBV29-1 | - | - | CSVEEQRELPGLTTYGYTF | TGCAGCGTTGAAGAGCAGAGGGAACTCCCAGGACTCACCACCTATGGCTACACCTTC
TRBJ2-5 | TRBV5-6 | - | - | CASSLGWAETQYF | TGTGCCAGCAGCTTGGGATGGGCAGAGACCCAGTACTTC